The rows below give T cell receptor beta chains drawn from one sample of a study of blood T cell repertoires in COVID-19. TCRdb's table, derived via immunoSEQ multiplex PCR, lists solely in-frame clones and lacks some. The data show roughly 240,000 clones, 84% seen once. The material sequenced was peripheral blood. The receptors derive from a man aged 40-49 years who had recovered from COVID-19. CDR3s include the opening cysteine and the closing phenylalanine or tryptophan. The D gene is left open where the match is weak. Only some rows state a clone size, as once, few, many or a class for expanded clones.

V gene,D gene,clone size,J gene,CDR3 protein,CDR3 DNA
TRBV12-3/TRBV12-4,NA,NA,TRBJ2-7,CASSLLVREQYF,TGTGCCAGCAGTTTACTGGTGAGGGAGCAGTACTTC
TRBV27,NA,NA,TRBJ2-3,CASSLLSLDTQYF,TGTGCCAGCAGTTTATTGTCCCTAGATACGCAGTATTTT
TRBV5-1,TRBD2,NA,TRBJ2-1,CASAPHGLAIYNEQFF,TGCGCCAGCGCACCCCATGGACTAGCGATTTACAATGAGCAGTTCTTC
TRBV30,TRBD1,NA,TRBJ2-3,CAWSPRQGPTLADTQYF,TGTGCCTGGAGTCCCAGACAGGGCCCTACTCTAGCAGATACGCAGTATTTT
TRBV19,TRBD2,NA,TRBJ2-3,CASSIRGGSGADTQYF,TGTGCCAGTAGTATAAGGGGCGGGAGCGGAGCAGATACGCAGTATTTT
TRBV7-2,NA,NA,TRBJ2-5,CASSLNQVPETQYF,TGTGCCAGCAGCTTAAACCAGGTACCGGAGACCCAGTACTTC
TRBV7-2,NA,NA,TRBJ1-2,CASSLDPTGLYANYGYTF,TGTGCCAGCAGCTTAGACCCCACAGGGTTGTACGCTAACTATGGCTACACCTTC
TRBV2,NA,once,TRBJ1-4,CASSREATNEKLFF,TGTGCCAGCAGCCGGGAAGCAACTAATGAAAAACTGTTTTTT
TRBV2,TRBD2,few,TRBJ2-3,CASRRLAGVDTQYF,TGTGCCAGCAGACGACTAGCGGGAGTCGATACGCAGTATTTT
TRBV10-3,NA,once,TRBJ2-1,CAIAGGQYNEQFF,TGTGCCATCGCGGGGGGACAGTACAATGAGCAGTTCTTC
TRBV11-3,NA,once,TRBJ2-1,CASSYTRDTYNEQFF,TGTGCCAGCAGCTACACTAGAGATACCTACAATGAGCAGTTCTTC
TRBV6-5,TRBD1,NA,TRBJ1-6,CASSRPGTGVSPLHF,TGTGCCAGCAGTAGACCCGGGACAGGGGTATCACCCCTCCACTTT
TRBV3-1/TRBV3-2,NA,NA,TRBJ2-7,CASSQGTRREQYF,TGTGCCAGCAGCCAAGGGACGAGGAGGGAGCAGTACTTC
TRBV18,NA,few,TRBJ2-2,CASSPGLKMFF,TGTGCCAGCTCACCTGGGCTCAAAATGTTTTTT
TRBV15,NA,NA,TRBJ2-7,CATSRDQGNYEQYF,TGTGCCACCAGCAGAGATCAGGGAAACTACGAGCAGTACTTC
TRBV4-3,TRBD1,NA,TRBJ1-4,CASSPRGTDEKLFF,TGCGCCAGCAGCCCCCGCGGGACAGATGAAAAACTGTTTTTT
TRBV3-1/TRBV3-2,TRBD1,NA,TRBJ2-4,CASSLGTGSQNIQYF,TGTGCCAGCAGCCTCGGGACAGGGAGTCAAAACATTCAGTACTTC
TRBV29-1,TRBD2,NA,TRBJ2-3,CSVGTSGDTQYF,TGCAGCGTGGGAACTAGCGGAGATACGCAGTATTTT
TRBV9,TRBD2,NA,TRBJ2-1,CASSVGTSSLDEQFF,TGTGCCAGCAGCGTCGGGACTAGTTCGTTAGATGAGCAGTTCTTC
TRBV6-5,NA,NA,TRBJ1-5,CASSLGRNQPQHF,TGTGCCAGCAGCCTCGGGAGAAATCAGCCCCAGCATTTT
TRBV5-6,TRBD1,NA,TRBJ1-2,CASSSRTGLLSLYGYTF,TGTGCCAGCAGCTCGAGGACAGGGCTTTTGAGTCTCTATGGCTACACCTTC
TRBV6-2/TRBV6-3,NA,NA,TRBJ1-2,CASSGDSYGYTF,TGTGCCAGCAGTGGAGACAGCTATGGCTACACCTTC
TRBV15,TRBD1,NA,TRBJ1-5,CATSRDRTGVDQPQHF,TGTGCCACCAGCAGAGATCGGACAGGGGTTGATCAGCCCCAGCATTTT
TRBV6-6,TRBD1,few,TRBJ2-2,CASSSRDRGGGELFF,TGTGCCAGCAGTTCCCGAGACAGGGGTGGCGGGGAGCTGTTTTTT
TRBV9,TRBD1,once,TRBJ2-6,CASSKGQGLGAGANVLTF,TGTGCCAGCAGTAAAGGACAGGGGCTAGGGGCTGGGGCCAACGTCCTGACTTTC
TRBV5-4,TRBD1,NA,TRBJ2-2,CASSRNRGNTGELFF,TGTGCCAGCAGTCGGAACAGGGGTAACACCGGGGAGCTGTTTTTT
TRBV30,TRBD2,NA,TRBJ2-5,CAWSAPSGLAGRETQYF,TGTGCCTGGAGCGCCCCCTCGGGACTAGCGGGGAGGGAGACCCAGTACTTC
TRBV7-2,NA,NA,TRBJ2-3,CASSRRGDTQYF,TGTGCCAGCAGCCGGAGAGGAGATACGCAGTATTTT
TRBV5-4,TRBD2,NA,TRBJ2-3,CASRPASGGSTDTQYF,TGTGCCAGCAGGCCGGCTAGCGGGGGCAGCACAGATACGCAGTATTTT
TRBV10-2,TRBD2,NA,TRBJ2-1,CASSEGTSGGAYTDEQFF,TGCGCCAGCAGTGAGGGGACTAGCGGGGGGGCTTATACGGATGAGCAGTTCTTC
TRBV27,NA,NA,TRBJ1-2,CASSLYPGLNYGYTF,TGTGCCAGCAGTTTATATCCAGGGTTAAACTATGGCTACACCTTC
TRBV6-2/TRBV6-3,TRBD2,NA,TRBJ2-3,CASSYELAGGPNTDTQYF,TGTGCCAGCAGTTACGAACTAGCGGGAGGGCCGAACACAGATACGCAGTATTTT
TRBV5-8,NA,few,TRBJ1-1,CASSLVQSAFF,TGTGCCAGCAGCTTGGTACAGTCAGCTTTCTTT
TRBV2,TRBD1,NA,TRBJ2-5,CASSRWGQSETQYF,TGTGCCAGCAGTAGATGGGGACAGTCAGAGACCCAGTACTTC
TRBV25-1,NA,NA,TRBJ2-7,CASSDTLEQYF,TGTGCCAGCAGCGACACACTCGAGCAGTACTTC
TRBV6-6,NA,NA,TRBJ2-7,CASSPSGGTYEQYF,TGTGCCAGCAGTCCCTCAGGCGGGACCTACGAGCAGTACTTC
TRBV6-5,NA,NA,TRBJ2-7,CASSYSYVHHSYEQYF,TGTGCCAGCAGTTACTCGTATGTACATCATTCCTACGAGCAGTACTTC
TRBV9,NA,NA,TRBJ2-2,CASSVVLTTGELFF,TGTGCCAGCAGCGTAGTTCTAACCACCGGGGAGCTGTTTTTT
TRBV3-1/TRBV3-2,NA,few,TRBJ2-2,CASSQVRRSRTGELFF,TGTGCCAGCAGCCAAGTCCGGAGGTCGAGGACCGGGGAGCTGTTTTTT
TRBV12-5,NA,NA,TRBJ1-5,CASGPGISNQPQHF,TGTGCTAGTGGCCCCGGGATAAGTAATCAGCCCCAGCATTTT
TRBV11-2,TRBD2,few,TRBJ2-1,CASSLQRGHNEQFF,TGTGCCAGCAGCTTACAGCGGGGTCACAATGAGCAGTTCTTC
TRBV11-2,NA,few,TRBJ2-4,CASSLGPTGSKNIQYF,TGTGCCAGCAGCTTAGGCCCGACAGGTTCCAAAAACATTCAGTACTTC
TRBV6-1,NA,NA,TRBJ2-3,CASSDPGPDTQYF,TGTGCCAGCAGTGATCCGGGTCCAGATACGCAGTATTTT
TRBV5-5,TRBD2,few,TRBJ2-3,CASSAIPGEGGTDTQYF,TGTGCCAGCAGCGCCATTCCCGGGGAGGGCGGCACAGATACGCAGTATTTT
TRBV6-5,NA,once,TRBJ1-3,CASNQGSGNTIYF,TGTGCCAGCAATCAGGGCTCTGGAAACACCATATATTTT
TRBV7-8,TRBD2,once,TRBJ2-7,CASSRVRSSGRNEQYF,TGTGCCAGCAGCCGGGTCCGGTCTAGCGGGAGGAACGAGCAGTACTTC
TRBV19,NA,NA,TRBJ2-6,CASSTLKRGSVAGANVLTF,TGTGCCAGTAGTACGCTAAAAAGGGGATCAGTGGCTGGGGCCAACGTCCTGACTTTC
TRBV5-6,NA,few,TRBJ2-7,CASSSSRTGSYEQYF,TGTGCCAGCAGCTCGTCCCGTACGGGCTCCTACGAGCAGTACTTC
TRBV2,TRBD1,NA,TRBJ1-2,CASSLDRDFGSGYTF,TGTGCCAGCAGCCTAGACAGGGATTTCGGAAGTGGCTACACCTTC
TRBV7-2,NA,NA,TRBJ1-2,CASSLSTANYGYTF,TGTGCCAGCAGCTTATCAACAGCTAACTATGGCTACACCTTC
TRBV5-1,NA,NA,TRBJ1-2,CASSPDAQEPVYGYTF,TGCGCCAGCAGCCCGGACGCACAGGAACCGGTCTATGGCTACACCTTC
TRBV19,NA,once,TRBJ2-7,CASSMTGGQTYEQYF,TGTGCCAGTAGTATGACGGGGGGACAAACCTACGAGCAGTACTTC
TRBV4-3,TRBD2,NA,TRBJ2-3,CASSQATSGRSDTQYF,TGCGCCAGCAGCCAAGCGACTAGCGGGAGGTCCGATACGCAGTATTTT
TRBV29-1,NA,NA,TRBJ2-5,CSVARAKETQYF,TGCAGCGTTGCCAGGGCAAAAGAGACCCAGTACTTC
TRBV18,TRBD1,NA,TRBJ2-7,CASSPPYPGQGGVEQYF,TGTGCCAGCTCACCACCGTATCCGGGACAGGGAGGAGTCGAGCAGTACTTC
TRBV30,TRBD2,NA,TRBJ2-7,CAWRWGGGLLYEQYF,TGTGCCTGGAGGTGGGGGGGTGGCCTACTCTACGAGCAGTACTTC
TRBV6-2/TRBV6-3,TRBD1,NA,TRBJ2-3,CASSSWTGQGTDTQYF,TGTGCCAGCAGTTCGTGGACAGGCCAGGGCACAGATACGCAGTATTTT
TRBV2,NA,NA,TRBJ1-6,CASGGSSYNSPLHF,TGTGCCAGCGGCGGCAGCTCCTATAATTCACCCCTCCACTTT